These T cell receptor beta chains were read from a single sample in a study of human T cells and chemical hapten exposure. TCRdb re-called the RACE reads with MiXCR, one entry per CDR3 protein. The table lists approximately 370,000 distinct CDR3 sequences, around 5.5% of them singletons, with roughly 8.2% in the top ten. Source: whole blood, taken in connection with sensitization to the hapten diphenylcyclopropenone (DPC). Receptors originate from a woman between 18 and 30 years old with alopecia areata. Some clones in this sample may be carry-over from other donors' samples. Each CDR3 is given with its conserved first and last residue. D genes are given only for firm matches. Expanded clones are given a class, and other clones once, few, many or no size at all.

cdr3_length,j_call,v_call,clone_size,d_call,cdr3_aa,cdr3_nt
13,TRBJ1-4,TRBV13,few,-,CASSLGGPEKLFF,TGTGCCAGCAGCTTAGGAGGACCTGAAAAACTGTTTTTT
15,TRBJ1-3,TRBV4-3,few,TRBD1,CASSQGQNSGNTIYF,TGCGCCAGCAGCCAGGGACAGAACTCTGGAAACACCATATATTTT
15,TRBJ1-1,TRBV12-3/TRBV12-4,-,-,CASSSWTEKNTEAFF,TGTGCCAGCAGTTCCTGGACAGAAAAGAACACTGAAGCTTTCTTT
16,TRBJ2-2,TRBV7-9,-,-,CASRVGTVLNTGELFF,TGTGCCAGCCGCGTCGGGACCGTACTAAACACCGGGGAGCTGTTTTTT
17,TRBJ1-3,TRBV4-2,-,-,CASSQDWAGSSGNTIYF,TGTGCCAGCAGCCAAGATTGGGCAGGGAGCTCTGGAAACACCATATATTTT
13,TRBJ1-3,TRBV2,many,TRBD1,CASSEGQGNTIYF,TGTGCCAGCAGTGAGGGACAGGGAAACACCATATATTTT
15,TRBJ2-3,TRBV24-1,once,TRBD1,CATSDSRNRGIGQYF,TGTGCCACCAGTGATTCTCGAAACAGGGGAATCGGGCAGTATTTT
13,TRBJ2-2,TRBV19,-,TRBD1,CASRTGTTGELFF,TGTGCCAGCCGGACAGGGACCACCGGGGAGCTGTTTTTT
14,TRBJ2-2,TRBV3-1,few,-,CASSRNGNTGELFF,TGTGCCAGCAGCCGCAACGGGAACACCGGGGAGCTGTTTTTT
17,TRBJ1-4,TRBV3-1,few,TRBD1,CASSQDIQGGGDEKLFF,TGTGCCAGCAGCCAAGATATCCAGGGGGGCGGGGATGAAAAACTGTTTTTT
14,TRBJ1-1,TRBV12-3/TRBV12-4,-,-,CASSLSGWVTEAFF,TGTGCCAGCAGTTTATCGGGGTGGGTCACTGAAGCTTTCTTT
14,TRBJ2-1,TRBV20-1,-,TRBD2,CSAKKAGDYNEQFF,TGCAGTGCTAAAAAAGCGGGGGACTACAATGAGCAGTTCTTC
13,TRBJ2-7,TRBV5-1,few,-,CASSDPGSYEQYF,TGCGCCAGCAGCGATCCCGGATCCTACGAGCAGTACTTC
15,TRBJ2-3,TRBV20-1,-,-,CSAPPAAASTDTQYF,TGCAGTGCCCCTCCGGCGGCAGCTAGCACAGATACGCAGTATTTT
13,TRBJ1-4,TRBV20-1,-,TRBD1,CSARDHRGEKLFF,TGCAGTGCTAGAGATCACAGGGGGGAAAAACTGTTTTTT
18,TRBJ2-7,TRBV20-1,few,TRBD2,CSARDSRLAEGIVDEQYF,TGCAGTGCTAGAGATTCTAGACTAGCGGAGGGCATTGTGGACGAGCAGTACTTC
14,TRBJ1-6,TRBV2,-,-,CASSAQRFNSPLHF,TGTGCCAGCAGTGCGCAGAGATTTAATTCACCCCTCCACTTT
18,TRBJ2-2,TRBV12-5,-,TRBD2,CASGFGLAGVLNTGELFF,TGTGCTAGTGGCTTTGGACTAGCGGGGGTCCTCAACACCGGGGAGCTGTTTTTT
14,TRBJ1-1,TRBV7-2,-,-,CASSHYRTMKEAFF,TGTGCCAGCAGCCATTATCGGACCATGAAAGAGGCTTTCTTT
13,TRBJ2-1,TRBV12-3/TRBV12-4,few,-,CASSLNPQVEQFF,TGTGCCAGCAGCCTCAATCCCCAGGTGGAGCAGTTCTTC
14,TRBJ1-5,TRBV4-2,many,TRBD1,CASSQQGAAQPQHF,TGTGCCAGCAGCCAGCAGGGGGCGGCGCAGCCCCAGCATTTT
15,TRBJ1-5,TRBV19,few,TRBD1,CASSTRTGSGQPQHF,TGTGCCAGTAGTACGCGGACAGGGTCCGGTCAGCCCCAGCATTTT
14,TRBJ1-1,TRBV6-4,few,-,CASSEYWGAVEAFF,TGTGCCAGCAGTGAGTATTGGGGAGCGGTTGAAGCTTTCTTT
13,TRBJ1-5,TRBV5-1,few,-,CASSFGGDQPQHF,TGCGCCAGCAGCTTCGGGGGCGATCAGCCCCAGCATTTT
17,TRBJ2-1,TRBV6-2/TRBV6-3,-,TRBD2,CASSPQTSGVSYNEQFF,TGTGCCAGCAGCCCCCAGACTAGCGGGGTCTCCTACAATGAGCAGTTCTTC
16,TRBJ2-1,TRBV11-2,-,-,CASSLVVTSSYNEQFF,TGTGCCAGCAGCTTAGTTGTGACAAGCTCCTACAATGAGCAGTTCTTC
17,TRBJ2-5,TRBV7-8,few,TRBD2,CASSWRTSGGEQETQYF,TGTGCCAGCAGCTGGAGGACTAGCGGGGGGGAACAAGAGACCCAGTACTTC
17,TRBJ1-4,TRBV4-3,few,-,CASSQRRTDLSGEKLFF,TGCGCCAGCAGCCAACGGAGGACGGATCTTTCGGGGGAAAAACTGTTTTTT
14,TRBJ1-5,TRBV10-3,few,-,CAISEMATGQPQHF,TGTGCCATCAGTGAGATGGCGACCGGGCAGCCCCAGCATTTT
16,TRBJ2-2,TRBV7-6,many,-,CASTLYTDKNTGELFF,TGTGCCAGCACCCTTTACACGGACAAGAACACCGGGGAGCTGTTTTTT
12,TRBJ2-2,TRBV29-1,many,-,CSVGTATGELFF,TGCAGCGTTGGGACAGCAACCGGGGAGCTGTTTTTT
15,TRBJ2-2,TRBV18,-,-,CASSPQGGHTGELFF,TGTGCCAGCTCACCACAGGGGGGCCACACCGGGGAGCTGTTTTTT
15,TRBJ2-7,TRBV5-1,few,-,CASSLAGTSSYEQYF,TGCGCCAGCAGCTTGGCAGGGACAAGCTCCTACGAGCAGTACTTC
16,TRBJ2-1,TRBV12-3/TRBV12-4,-,TRBD2,CASSLPLAGPHNEQFF,TGTGCCAGCAGTTTACCCCTAGCGGGGCCCCACAATGAGCAGTTCTTC
13,TRBJ2-5,TRBV6-2/TRBV6-3,-,TRBD1,CASTPTGQVTQYF,TGTGCCAGCACCCCTACGGGACAGGTGACCCAGTACTTC
13,TRBJ1-2,TRBV12-3/TRBV12-4,few,-,CASSSRTADGYTF,TGTGCCAGCAGTTCGAGGACAGCCGATGGCTACACCTTC
16,TRBJ1-6,TRBV7-2,few,TRBD1,CASSLADRVYNSPLHF,TGTGCCAGCAGCTTAGCAGACAGGGTCTATAATTCACCCCTCCACTTT
15,TRBJ2-5,TRBV5-5,many,-,CASSLTPGAAETQYF,TGTGCCAGCAGCTTAACCCCAGGGGCGGCGGAGACCCAGTACTTC
13,TRBJ2-7,TRBV14,few,-,CASSQDLVFEQYF,TGTGCCAGCAGCCAAGATCTCGTTTTTGAGCAGTACTTC
14,TRBJ2-4,TRBV6-2/TRBV6-3,many,-,CASSYMGSRDEKYF,TGTGCCAGCAGTTATATGGGTTCCCGTGATGAAAAGTACTTC
15,TRBJ1-6,TRBV5-4,many,-,CASSPRDTSDPPLHF,TGTGCCAGCAGCCCCCGGGACACCTCGGACCCACCCCTCCACTTT
15,TRBJ1-3,TRBV18,many,-,CASSPGDRAGDTIYF,TGTGCCAGCTCACCCGGAGACAGAGCTGGGGACACCATATATTTT
16,TRBJ2-3,TRBV2,many,TRBD2,CASTQGVAGITDTQYF,TGTGCCAGCACCCAAGGAGTAGCGGGAATCACAGATACGCAGTATTTT
13,TRBJ1-2,TRBV5-1,few,-,CASSLGSNYGYTF,TGCGCCAGCAGCTTGGGCAGCAACTATGGCTACACCTTC
12,TRBJ1-1,TRBV29-1,many,-,CSALPSDTEAFF,TGCAGCGCCCTCCCATCCGACACTGAAGCTTTCTTT
14,TRBJ1-2,TRBV20-1,few,-,CSARALGATYGYTF,TGCAGTGCTAGAGCCCTGGGGGCTACCTATGGCTACACCTTC
14,TRBJ1-1,TRBV12-3/TRBV12-4,few,-,CASSPTSGTLVSFF,TGTGCCAGCAGTCCAACATCCGGGACACTGGTGTCTTTCTTT
14,TRBJ2-7,TRBV20-1,few,-,CSAQRREKSYEQYF,TGCAGTGCACAAAGGAGAGAAAAATCCTACGAGCAGTACTTC
14,TRBJ2-7,TRBV5-6,-,-,CASSLVLAPYEQYF,TGTGCCAGCAGCTTGGTATTGGCCCCTTACGAGCAGTACTTC
14,TRBJ2-1,TRBV6-5,once,TRBD2,CATGRTSGGHEQFF,TGTGCCACCGGGCGAACTAGCGGGGGACATGAGCAGTTCTTC
16,TRBJ2-1,TRBV10-3,-,TRBD2,CAISGKAGGTYNEQFF,TGTGCCATCAGTGGTAAAGCGGGGGGGACCTACAATGAGCAGTTCTTC
13,TRBJ2-2,TRBV28,few,TRBD1,CASSLGGQAKLFF,TGTGCCAGCAGTTTAGGCGGACAGGCGAAGCTGTTTTTT
17,TRBJ2-4,TRBV23-1,many,-,CASSAPDRETPKNIQYF,TGCGCCAGCAGTGCCCCGGACAGAGAGACCCCCAAAAACATTCAGTACTTC
14,TRBJ1-5,TRBV28,-,-,CASSSPNRNQPQHF,TGTGCCAGCAGTTCCCCGAATCGCAATCAGCCCCAGCATTTT
12,TRBJ1-2,TRBV29-1,-,-,CSVVRENRGYTF,TGCAGCGTTGTCAGGGAAAATCGCGGCTACACCTTC
12,TRBJ1-1,TRBV11-1,many,-,CASSSRIKEAFF,TGTGCCAGCAGCTCACGAATTAAGGAAGCTTTCTTT
17,TRBJ2-7,TRBV10-3,many,-,CAISSRDRKGSAYEQYF,TGTGCCATCAGTTCCCGGGACCGTAAAGGATCAGCCTACGAGCAGTACTTC
13,TRBJ1-1,TRBV29-1,many,-,CSVEVFRDTEAFF,TGCAGCGTTGAAGTATTCAGGGACACTGAAGCTTTCTTT
18,TRBJ1-1,TRBV4-2,-,-,CASSQDLSAGHEHDEAFF,TGTGCCAGCAGCCAAGATTTGTCGGCAGGGCACGAGCACGATGAAGCTTTCTTT
15,TRBJ2-1,TRBV5-1,-,TRBD1,CASTIGTGLNNEQFF,TGCGCCAGCACCATCGGGACAGGGCTCAACAATGAGCAGTTCTTC